One and the same sample provided the 32 T cell receptor beta chains below, sequenced in a study of shared clonotypes between healthy human individuals. This table comes from immunoSEQ multiplex PCR, and its TCRdb copy is limited to in-frame clones, with some not included. Among about 680,000 clones listed, approximately 79% were seen once. Input material: memory CD4+ T cells sorted from blood. As for subset: CD45RA-negative fraction. The receptors were gathered from a woman aged 25 to 39 in good health.

This chain connects TRBV14 to TRBJ1-4; 8 bases agree with TRBD1. The germline V gene encodes CDR1 SGHDN and CDR2 FVKESK. Trimming at V came to 4 bases and at J to 7 bases, leaving 8 bases not matched to a gene. CDR3 length: 15 amino acids. The CDR3, as DNA: TGTGCCAGCAGCCGTCGACAGGGGAGAGGTGAAAAACTGTTTTTT. This codes for CASSRRQGRGEKLFF.

The J gene is TRBJ2-3, the V gene TRBV5-4; D is ambiguous. Germline V lookup: CDR1 SGHNT, CDR2 YYREEE (reference sequence). Trimming left V 4 bases short and J 1 base short, with 7 bases between. The CDR3 length is 13 residues. This chain's CDR3 is CASSPHRTDTQYF. The CDR3 bases are TGTGCCAGCAGCCCGCACCGCACAGATACGCAGTATTTT. Together with reference TRBV5-4 and TRBJ2-3, the CDR3 gives the full variable domain: ETGVTQSPTHLIKTRGQQVTLRCSSQSGHNTVSWYQQALGQGPQFIFQYYREEENGRGNFPPRFSGLQFPNYSSELNVNALELDDSALYLCASSPHRTDTQYFGPGTRLTVL.

The gene calls are TRBV7-3 and TRBJ2-6; 7 bases are a match to TRBD1. The CDR3 extends over 18 amino acids. With V trimmed by 6 bases and J by 1 base, 12 bases remained unmatched. CDR1 is SGHTA, CDR2 FQGTGA, per germline. The DNA of the CDR3 is TGTGCCAGCAGTTCCCAAGCCGGGACAGTTTCTGGGGCCAACGTCCTGACTTTC. This sequence encodes CASSSQAGTVSGANVLTF.

This chain joins TRBV28 and TRBJ2-7; TRBD1 agrees at 7 bases. After removal of 5 bases from V and 1 base from J, the junction contained 8 bases not matched to a gene. Germline CDR1 is MDHEN and CDR2 is SYDVKM. The CDR3 loop spans 15 amino acids. The CDR3 here is CASSPGTDLSYEQYF. Here the CDR3 DNA reads TGTGCCAGCAGTCCAGGGACAGACCTTTCCTACGAGCAGTACTTC. The variable domain in full, with the rest retrieved from reference TRBV28 and TRBJ2-7, is DVKVTQSSRYLVKRTGEKVFLECVQDMDHENMFWYRQDPGLGLRLIYFSYDVKMKEKGDIPEGYSVSREKKERFSLILESASTNQTSMYLCASSPGTDLSYEQYFGPGTRLTVT.

This chain joins TRBV2 and TRBJ2-7; D not resolved. CDR1 is SNHLY, CDR2 FYNNEI, per germline. Trimming removed 3 bases at V and 6 bases at J, with 6 bases between. This CDR3 comprises 11 residues. CDR3 region: CASSDEREQYF. The CDR3 DNA reads as TGTGCCAGCAGTGACGAGCGCGAGCAGTACTTC.

The V gene is TRBV9, the J gene TRBJ2-1; the D call may be TRBD1 or TRBD2 (7 bases each). Germline CDR1 SGDLS, CDR2 YYNGEE. The CDR3 runs 17 residues. The V end was cut by 4 bases, the J end by 6 bases, with 23 bases between. Written as DNA, the CDR3 is TGTGCCAGCAGCCCCAGGGGGGGCGGGAGCGTCGTCAATGAGCAGTTCTTC. Residues: CASSPRGGGSVVNEQFF.

This clone was seen only once. The genes are TRBV29-1 and TRBJ2-4; maybe TRBD2 (6 bases). V was cut by 4 bases and J by 6 bases, with 19 bases left in between. Germline assignment: CDR1 SQVTM and CDR2 ANQGSEA. This CDR3 contains 15 residues. The CDR3 loop is CSVVVGSGVGNIQYF. CDR3 in DNA: TGCAGCGTTGTCGTCGGGAGTGGGGTAGGAAACATTCAGTACTTC.

The chain couples TRBV30 to TRBJ1-2; D is perhaps TRBD1 (5 bases). Germline V gene lookup returns CDR1 GTSNPN and CDR2 SVGIG (reference sequence). The V end lost 3 bases, the J end lost 7 bases, and 9 bases lay between the germline ends. The CDR3 spans 11 residues. DNA of the CDR3: TGTGCCTGGAGGGGGCCCCTTGGCTACACCTTC. Its protein is CAWRGPLGYTF.

The J gene is TRBJ2-7, the V gene TRBV27; 11 bases map to TRBD1. Germline V lookup: CDR1 MNHEY, CDR2 SMNVEV (reference sequence). This CDR3 comprises 15 residues. Trimming removed 6 bases from V and 5 bases from J; junction bases left unmatched: 9. This chain's CDR3 is CASRPSGTGGNEQYF. The CDR3 DNA reads as TGTGCCAGCAGACCTTCCGGGACAGGGGGGAACGAGCAGTACTTC.

This clone was recorded at least ten times. The chain carries TRBV21-1 and TRBJ1-4; whether TRBD1, the table's D call, matches the DNA was not checked. TRBV21-1 counts as a pseudogene. The CDR3 has 15 residues. The CDR3 DNA follows: TGTGCCAGCAGCAAAGCGCAGGGTAGGAATGAAAAACTGTTTTTT. It encodes CASSKAQGRNEKLFF.

The rearrangement joins TRBV10-1 to TRBJ2-1; D ambiguous. This CDR3 region has 13 residues. Germline V CDR1 and CDR2: WNHNN, SYGVQD (reference sequence). The V end lost 3 bases, the J end lost 8 bases, and 11 bases lay between the germline ends. CDR3 loop: CASSEIASHEQFF. CDR3 nucleotide sequence: TGCGCCAGCAGTGAAATAGCCAGCCATGAGCAGTTCTTC.

This clone was observed once. The chain couples TRBV5-6 to TRBJ2-7, with 10 bases fitting TRBD1. The CDR3 totals 15 residues. The V gene's germline CDR1 is SGHDT and CDR2 YYEEEE. V lost 0 bases and J lost 4; bases outside the gene matches: 4. The CDR3 region is CASSLGRDRGYEQYF. The CDR3 DNA follows: TGTGCCAGCAGCTTGGGCCGGGACAGGGGATACGAGCAGTACTTC.

The J gene is TRBJ2-5, the V gene TRBV15; TRBD2 aligns across 8 bases. CDR3 length: 15 amino acids. The germline V gene has CDR1 LNHNV and CDR2 YYDKDF (reference sequence). V gave up 8 bases and J gave up 3 bases; unmatched junction bases: 11. The CDR3 is CATETGTRGEETQYF. CDR3 nucleotide sequence: TGTGCCACCGAAACCGGGACTAGGGGCGAAGAGACCCAGTACTTC.

The chain has TRBV5-1 and TRBJ2-7; possibly TRBD1 or TRBD2 for D (5 bases each). Trimming stripped 0 bases from V and 6 bases from J, with 16 bases between. Germline loops: CDR1 SGHRS, CDR2 YFSETQ. The length of the CDR3 is 15 residues. The CDR3 region has the DNA TGCGCCAGCAGCTTGGAGGGGTCCCGAGGGCTCGAGCAGTACTTC. Translated, it gives CASSLEGSRGLEQYF.

There are a few counts of this clone. The gene calls are TRBV4-2 and TRBJ1-5; D is uncertain. This CDR3 has 17 amino acids. V gave up 0 bases and J gave up 3 bases, with 15 bases separating them. Germline values: CDR1 LGHNA, CDR2 YNFKEQ. In DNA, the CDR3 is TGTGCCAGCAGCCAAGATTCGCCCCCAGGCTTCAATCAGCCCCAGCATTTT. Translation: CASSQDSPPGFNQPQHF.

The J gene is TRBJ2-3, the V gene TRBV7-8; possibly TRBD2 for D (5 bases). This CDR3 contains 15 residues. Between the trimmed V and J ends, which lost 5 bases and 2 bases, there was a span of 14 bases. CDR1 is SGHVS, CDR2 FQNEAQ, per germline. CDR3 in DNA: TGTGCCAGCAGCCCCTTTAGAGGGAACACAGATACGCAGTATTTT. Translation gives CASSPFRGNTDTQYF.

This clone was counted only a few times. A much larger clonotype is one base distant, so this may be a read error. The sample holds other DNA sequences that translate to the same CDR3. This rearrangement joins TRBV5-1 to TRBJ2-1; 7 nucleotides agree with TRBD2. The CDR3 length is 15 residues. Looked up from germline, CDR1 is SGHRS and CDR2 is YFSETQ. V was clipped by 0 bases and J by 4 bases; unmatched bases: 4. In nucleotides, the CDR3 is TGCGCCAGCAGCTTGGCTAGCGGAGGTTACAATGAGCAGTTCTTC. Amino acid sequence: CASSLASGGYNEQFF.

The V call is TRBV27, the J call TRBJ2-4, with 7 positions matching TRBD1. This CDR3 spans 14 amino acids. CDR1 MNHEY and CDR2 SMNVEV come from the germline V gene (reference sequence). J gave up 7 bases and V 4 bases, and 7 bases lay outside the gene matches. CDR3 protein: CASSYRGKGNIQYF. The CDR3 DNA reads TGTGCCAGCAGTTACAGGGGCAAGGGGAACATTCAGTACTTC.

This chain joins TRBV28 and TRBJ2-1, with 10 bases that match TRBD1. CDR3 length: 16 residues. V shed 4 bases and J 4 bases; nucleotides not matched to a gene: 7. From germline, CDR1 is MDHEN and CDR2 SYDVKM. The CDR3 bases are TGTGCCAGCAGTTCGTCGGACAGGGGGATATACAATGAGCAGTTCTTC. It yields the protein CASSSSDRGIYNEQFF.

This clone was seen more than once but under ten times. V and J are TRBV28 and TRBJ1-1, with D uncertain. The CDR3 is 14 amino acids. Germline V gene sequence: CDR1 MDHEN, CDR2 SYDVKM. V was pared by 6 bases and J by 4 bases, with 15 bases between. CDR3 loop: CASRTRTPGTEAFF. The CDR3 nucleotides are TGTGCCAGCAGAACTAGAACACCAGGCACTGAAGCTTTCTTT.

This chain connects TRBV30 to TRBJ1-1; 7 nucleotides match TRBD1. The CDR3 consists of 12 residues. The ends lost 1 base at V and 7 bases at J; junction bases unmatched: 3. CDR1 and CDR2 (germline): GTSNPN, SVGIG (reference sequence). The CDR3 is CAWSDTGVEAFF. The CDR3 DNA follows: TGTGCCTGGAGTGATACAGGGGTTGAAGCTTTCTTT.

In its sample, this clone was seen once. The V gene is TRBV7-2, the J gene TRBJ2-5, with a weak D call TRBD2 (6 bases). The germline V and J ends were trimmed by 4 bases and 4 bases, with 13 bases remaining between them. Germline V lookup: CDR1 SGHTA, CDR2 FQGNSA. The CDR3 sequence is 14 residues long. The CDR3 DNA follows: TGTGCCAGCAGCTCTAGCGTGATGGGAGAGACCCAGTACTTC. Its protein is CASSSSVMGETQYF.

The CDR3 DNA follows: TGTGCCAGCAGCTTACGGCAACTAGCGGGCTACAATGAGCAGTTCTTC. This translates into CASSLRQLAGYNEQFF. The chain uses TRBV11-3 and TRBJ2-1; 9 bases are a match to TRBD2. The CDR3 has 16 amino acids. Trimming cost V 2 bases and J 3 bases; bases outside gene matches: 5. Per germline, CDR1 SGHNT and CDR2 YENEEA.

This chain joins TRBV5-4 and TRBJ1-2, with D uncertain. CDR3 length: 14 residues. Germline lookup yields CDR1 SGHNT and CDR2 YYREEE (reference sequence). Trimming cost V 0 bases and J 3 bases, with 9 bases left between them. CDR3 bases: TGTGCCAGCAGCTTGGGAGGGTTCGACTATGGCTACACCTTC. Translation gives CASSLGGFDYGYTF. The full variable domain, with the rest looked up from reference TRBV5-4 and TRBJ1-2, is ETGVTQSPTHLIKTRGQQVTLRCSSQSGHNTVSWYQQALGQGPQFIFQYYREEENGRGNFPPRFSGLQFPNYSSELNVNALELDDSALYLCASSLGGFDYGYTFGSGTRLTVV.

The chain recombines TRBV4-1 with TRBJ2-7; 10 nucleotides align to TRBD1. The germline V gene encodes CDR1 MGHRA and CDR2 YSYEKL. Trimming removed 0 bases from V and 4 bases from J; junction bases left unmatched: 6. The CDR3 totals 16 residues. CDR3 nucleotide sequence: TGCGCCAGCAGCCAAGAATCTTGGGACAGGGGTTACGAGCAGTACTTC. Translation gives CASSQESWDRGYEQYF.

The chain has TRBV4-1 and TRBJ2-1; no firm D call. Germline V lookup: CDR1 MGHRA, CDR2 YSYEKL. V shed 0 bases and J shed 3 bases, with 9 bases lying between them. The length of the CDR3 is 15 residues. In DNA form, the CDR3 reads TGCGCCAGCAGCCAAGATAATAACCACTACAATGAGCAGTTCTTC. It translates to CASSQDNNHYNEQFF.

The V gene is TRBV28, the J gene TRBJ1-2, with D unresolved. The CDR3 loop spans 14 amino acids. V gave up 2 bases and J gave up 0 bases, with 7 bases separating them. Germline values: CDR1 MDHEN, CDR2 SYDVKM. In nucleotides, the CDR3 is TGTGCCAGCAGTTTACCGTTAGCTAACTATGGCTACACCTTC. Amino acids: CASSLPLANYGYTF.

The chain combines TRBV4-1 with TRBJ2-1; 13 bases map to TRBD2. Per germline, CDR1 MGHRA and CDR2 YSYEKL. V was pared by 5 bases and J by 8 bases, with 6 bases of the junction left unmatched. CDR3 length: 15 amino acids. The DNA for the CDR3 is TGCGCCAGCAGCGACCCGACTAGCGGGAGGTATGAGCAGTTCTTC. This gives the protein CASSDPTSGRYEQFF.

The genes are TRBV4-1 and TRBJ2-4; D is uncertain. The CDR3 consists of 18 residues. Trimming took 3 bases from V and 1 from J, leaving 19 bases between them. Germline V CDR1 and CDR2: MGHRA, YSYEKL. DNA of the CDR3: TGCGCCAGCAGCCAGAGTGAGTCCCATGGGCCCGCCAAAAACATTCAGTACTTC. Protein: CASSQSESHGPAKNIQYF.

This clone showed up just once. The V and J genes are TRBV9 and TRBJ2-3; D unclear. V was trimmed by 1 base and J by 6 bases, leaving 15 bases between them. The germline gives CDR1 SGDLS, CDR2 YYNGEE. This CDR3 spans 15 amino acids. The CDR3 nucleotides read TGTGCCAGCAGCGTATCCCACCGGAGTGGGGATACGCAGTATTTT. This gives the protein CASSVSHRSGDTQYF.

This chain uses TRBV5-1 with TRBJ2-1, with D hard to call. The germline V and J ends were trimmed by 4 bases and 0 bases, with 11 bases remaining between them. Per germline, CDR1 SGHRS and CDR2 YFSETQ. This CDR3 is built from 15 residues. CDR3 sequence (DNA): TGCGCCAGCAGCGTGGGTGTGAGCTCCTACAATGAGCAGTTCTTC. It codes for CASSVGVSSYNEQFF.

The genes are TRBV5-1 and TRBJ2-7; 7 nucleotides match TRBD1. The CDR3 covers 13 residues. J gave up 6 bases and V 5 bases, and 8 bases lay outside the gene matches. CDR1 is SGHRS, CDR2 YFSETQ, per germline. The CDR3 loop is CASSADRELEQYF. The CDR3 nucleotides read TGCGCCAGCAGTGCCGACAGGGAGCTCGAGCAGTACTTC.